This T cell receptor (beta chain) was sequenced in a study of human T cells and chemical hapten exposure. Study-level information: Patients got weekly scalp diphenylcyclopropenone doses over the approximately 23-week study. Chiefly female patients presented with alopecia areata, totalis or universalis.

Using its own MiXCR run on the RACE reads, TCRdb lists one record per CDR3 protein. The sample has about 190,000 distinct CDR3 sequences; approximately 26% are singletons. This clonotype was detected only once. One end of the junction does not line up with germline, which may come from a read error. Per germline, CDR1 ENHRY and CDR2 SYGVKD. The CDR3 spans 11 residues. Time point defined: patch test 3, about 24 weeks after DPC sensitization. Regarding treatment: therapeutic diphenylcyclopropenone sensitization with weekly scalp DPC. Patches went on only after blood had been drawn each time. V gene TRBV10-3 combines with J gene TRBJ2-3; D is unclear. This TCR was sampled from a woman between 35 and 50 years old with alopecia areata. Some clones in this sample may be carry-over from other donors' samples. The specimen comprised whole blood, sampled in connection with sensitization to the hapten diphenylcyclopropenone (DPC). CDR3 nucleotides: TGTGCCACCAGTAGCACAGATACGCAGTATTTT. It is translated as CATSSTDTQYF.